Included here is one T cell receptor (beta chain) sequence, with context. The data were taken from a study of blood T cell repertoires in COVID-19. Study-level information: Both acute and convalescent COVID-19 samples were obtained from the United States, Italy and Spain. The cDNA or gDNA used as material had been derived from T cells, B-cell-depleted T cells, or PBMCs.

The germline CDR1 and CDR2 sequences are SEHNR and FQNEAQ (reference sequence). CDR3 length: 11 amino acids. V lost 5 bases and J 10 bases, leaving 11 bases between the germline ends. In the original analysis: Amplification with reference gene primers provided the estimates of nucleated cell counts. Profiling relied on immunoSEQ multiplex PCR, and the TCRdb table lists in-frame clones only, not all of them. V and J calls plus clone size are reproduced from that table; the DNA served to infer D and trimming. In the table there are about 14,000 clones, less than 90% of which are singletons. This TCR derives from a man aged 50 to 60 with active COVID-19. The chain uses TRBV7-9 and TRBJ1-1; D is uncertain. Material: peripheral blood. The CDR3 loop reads CASSLLLVAFF. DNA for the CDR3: TGTGCCAGCAGCCTACTTTTGGTAGCTTTCTTT.